A single T cell receptor beta chain is shown here with its context. As yet, its antigen is unknown. The source of the sample is a study of T cell responses to AZD1222 COVID-19 vaccine. Study results and caveats: It was only a handful of AZD1222 recipients who were seropositive at baseline.

This CDR3 contains 16 residues. The germline V gene encodes CDR1 MDHEN and CDR2 SYDVKM. With V trimmed by 2 bases and J by 7 bases, 11 bases remained unmatched. Sequencing was performed with immunoSEQ multiplex PCR; in TCRdb, only in-frame clones are kept and a portion is missing. The repertoire holds roughly 120,000 clones, with 85% to 95% as singletons. The sequenced sample was peripheral blood, obtained on day 0 of AZD1222 vaccination. The chain employs TRBV28 and TRBJ1-1; the match to TRBD1 covers 9 bases. The sequence was collected from an adult in good health. The chain's CDR3 is CASSLEGQGKTDEAFF. CDR3 in DNA: TGTGCCAGCAGTTTAGAAGGACAGGGGAAAACTGATGAAGCTTTCTTT.